This T cell receptor beta chain originates from a study of T cell changes during pregnancy in multiple sclerosis. Sequenced by immunoSEQ multiplex PCR; TCRdb stores in-frame clones only, minus some. The sample holds almost 40,000 clones, about 90% seen once. Germline V gene sequence: CDR1 SGDLS, CDR2 YYNGEE. V lost 0 bases, J lost 10 bases, and 9 bases stayed unmatched. CDR3 length: 15 residues. The receptor was isolated from a female donor in good health, enrolled as a control in a pregnancy study. Sequencing used CD4+ T cells from peripheral blood mononuclear cells, obtained in the second trimester of pregnancy. The chain combines TRBV9 with TRBJ1-1; 10 positions agree with TRBD1. CDR3 nucleotide sequence: TGTGCCAGCAGCGTAGAGACAGGGGGCGAGAGAGGAGCTTTCTTT. It yields the protein CASSVETGGERGAFF.